This TCR beta chain derives from a study of graft-versus-host responses after intestinal transplantation. For the study at large: Each patient got anti-thymocyte globulin induction, then tacrolimus and steroids for approximately three years. Findings and limits, study-wide: Within allografts, high graft-versus-host to host-versus-graft clonal ratios were seen among patients with graft-donor T cell macrochimerism. Early after transplant, HvG clones declined as circulating GvH clones peaked.

On this clone itself: As yet, its antigen is unknown.

To release intraepithelial and lamina propria lymphocytes, the graft tissue was processed. The V gene's germline CDR1 is MNHEY and CDR2 SMNVEV (reference sequence). Trimming stripped 3 bases from V and 1 base from J, with 8 bases between. This CDR3 comprises 14 residues. Profiling relied on immunoSEQ multiplex PCR, and the TCRdb table lists in-frame clones only, not all of them. The sample carries 25,000 to 35,000 clones, 60% to 85% recorded once. Sample: ileum tissue, taken 98 days after intestinal transplantation. The chain employs TRBV27 and TRBJ2-3; D assignment may be TRBD1 or TRBD2 (5 bases each). The clonotype originates from a human patient who received an intestinal transplant, so some T cells may come from the graft donor. CDR3 protein: CASSFVGGTDTQYF. For the CDR3, the DNA is TGTGCCAGCAGTTTTGTGGGGGGCACAGATACGCAGTATTTT.